Presented here are 22 T cell receptor beta chains from one specimen sequenced in a study of T cells in Graves' hyperthyroidism and ophthalmopathy. RNA transcripts yielded amplified TCR beta CDR3 regions. HTBI primers were the set used in a first-round RT-PCR of the TCR CDR3. Each CDR3 protein is one row after TCRdb ran MiXCR on the multiplex PCR reads. The table has hundreds of thousands of distinct CDR3 sequences, about 43% seen once. The sample taken for sequencing was peripheral blood or thyroid tissue (not recorded which). The origin of the receptors is a woman between 18 and 30 years old with Graves' hyperthyroidism.

Details on this clonotype: A read error may produce the germline difference seen at one junction end. The CDR3 protein is CASSQVLGVQNF. The CDR3 coding sequence is TGTGCCAGCAGCCAAGTTCTTGGGGTGCAAAACTTC. This chain uses TRBV7-2 with TRBJ2-7; D unresolved. The CDR3 runs to 12 residues. Germline values: CDR1 SGHTA, CDR2 FQGNSA.

The chain recombines TRBV10-3 with TRBJ1-6, with 10 bases fitting TRBD1. CDR1 ENHRY and CDR2 SYGVKD come from the germline V gene. The CDR3 is 17 amino acids. V was pared by 6 bases and J by 1 base, with 6 bases of the junction left unmatched. This CDR3 is CAIRPGTGASYNSPLHF. In DNA, the CDR3 is TGTGCCATCAGACCCGGGACAGGGGCTTCCTATAATTCACCCCTCCACTTT.

This clonotype has more than one count but fewer than ten. The chain couples TRBV11-1 to TRBJ1-2, with no clear D. From germline, CDR1 is SGHAT and CDR2 FQDESV (reference sequence). V lost 3 bases, J lost 8 bases, and 13 bases lay in between. The CDR3 totals 13 residues. CDR3 DNA sequence: TGTGCCAGCAGCTTTCGAGGCTCAGAGGGCTACACCTTC. Residues: CASSFRGSEGYTF.

CDR3: CASSSGRPPREQYF. For the CDR3, the DNA is TGTGCCAGCAGCTCTGGGCGGCCCCCGCGGGAGCAGTACTTC. This chain links TRBV7-2 with TRBJ2-7; no reliable D call. CDR1 and CDR2 from the germline V gene are SGHTA and FQGNSA. This CDR3 is built from 14 residues. V was shortened by 4 bases and J by 7 bases, with 17 bases between the two germline ends. The full variable domain, in which reference TRBV7-2 and TRBJ2-7 provide the parts outside the CDR3, is GAGVSQSPSNKVTEKGKDVELRCDPISGHTALYWYRQSLGQGLEFLIYFQGNSAPDKSGLPSDRFSAERTGGSVSTLTIQRTQQEDSAVYLCASSSGRPPREQYFGPGTRLTVT.

The CDR3 bases are TGTGCCACCAGCACCGGGCTAGACTATGGGGCCAACGTCCTGACTTTC. As protein: CATSTGLDYGANVLTF. The V call is TRBV15, the J call TRBJ2-6; D might be TRBD2 (5 bases). V dropped 4 bases and J dropped 3 bases, with 13 bases sitting between them. The germline V gene encodes CDR1 LNHNV and CDR2 YYDKDF (reference sequence). This CDR3 contains 16 residues. Full variable domain (outside the CDR3, taken from reference TRBV15 and TRBJ2-6): DAMVIQNPRYQVTQFGKPVTLSCSQTLNHNVMYWYQQKSSQAPKLLFHYYDKDFNNEADTPDNFQSRRPNTSFCFLDIRSPGLGDTAMYLCATSTGLDYGANVLTFGAGSRLTVL.

This clonotype has just a few counts. The chain has TRBV14 and TRBJ1-4; 10 bases agree with TRBD1. This CDR3 is built from 15 residues. With 3 bases clipped from V and 5 bases from J, the junction kept 3 bases outside the gene matches. Germline V lookup: CDR1 SGHDN, CDR2 FVKESK. The DNA of the CDR3 is TGTGCCAGCAGCCAGGGGACAGGGGTGAATGAAAAACTGTTTTTT. This encodes CASSQGTGVNEKLFF.

V is TRBV16 and J is TRBJ2-2, with D perhaps TRBD1 (6 bases). CDR1 and CDR2 from the germline V gene are KGHSY and FQNENV. Trimming stripped 7 bases from V and 1 base from J, with 16 bases between. The CDR3 has 16 residues. The CDR3 sequence: CASTTPWTVNTGELFF. CDR3 nucleotide sequence: TGTGCCAGCACCACACCTTGGACAGTGAACACCGGGGAGCTGTTTTTT.

In its sample, this clonotype was seen a few times. This rearrangement joins TRBV2 to TRBJ1-5; TRBD1 might be the D (5 bases). The CDR3 loop spans 13 amino acids. Germline V gene sequence: CDR1 SNHLY, CDR2 FYNNEI. This CDR3 reads CACGAALNQPQHF. The CDR3 DNA sequence: TGTGCTTGCGGGGCAGCGCTAAATCAGCCCCAGCATTTT.

In regard to this clonotype: One junction end disagrees with the germline gene, perhaps due to a read error. The V and J genes are TRBV7-9 and TRBJ2-5; weak D call: TRBD1 (5 bases). The CDR3 extends over 13 amino acids. The germline V gene encodes CDR1 SEHNR and CDR2 FQNEAQ (reference sequence). The CDR3 DNA reads TGTGCCAGCAGCTTAGCCAGGGAAGAGACCCGGTACTTC. Translating it yields CASSLAREETRYF.

V usage is TRBV5-1 and J usage is TRBJ1-6; a possible D gene is TRBD1 (5 bases). The germline V and J ends were trimmed by 4 bases and 9 bases, with 20 bases remaining between them. Germline assignment: CDR1 SGHRS and CDR2 YFSETQ. The CDR3 runs to 16 residues. In DNA form, the CDR3 reads TGCGCCAGCAGCCTTGGGGCGGGCAGGCGTACTTCACCCCTCCACTTT. This gives the protein CASSLGAGRRTSPLHF.

The chain combines TRBV7-3 with TRBJ1-5; perhaps TRBD1 as D (5 bases). The CDR3 totals 16 residues. Trimming removed 3 bases at V and 6 bases at J, with 18 bases between. From germline, CDR1 is SGHTA and CDR2 FQGTGA. In DNA, the CDR3 is TGTGCCAGCAGCTTGACTGCGGGGCGGGGGTTTCAGCCCCAGCATTTT. It translates to CASSLTAGRGFQPQHF.

In this sample, this clonotype turned up many times. The chain combines TRBV7-8 with TRBJ2-5; 7 nucleotides agree with TRBD2. Germline loops: CDR1 SGHVS, CDR2 FQNEAQ. This CDR3 has 15 residues. V lost 1 base, J lost 4 bases, and 6 bases stayed unmatched. The CDR3 DNA follows: TGTGCCAGCAGCTTAGAGTACGGCGGGGGAGAGACCCAGTACTTC. Translation: CASSLEYGGGETQYF. Full variable domain (outside the CDR3, taken from reference TRBV7-8 and TRBJ2-5): GAGVSQSPRYKVAKRGQDVALRCDPISGHVSLFWYQQALGQGPEFLTYFQNEAQLDKSGLPSDRFFAERPEGSVSTLKIQRTQQEDSAVYLCASSLEYGGGETQYFGPGTRLLVL.

This clonotype has ten or more counts. The chain uses TRBV7-9 and TRBJ1-6; D may be TRBD1 (5 bases). V was shortened by 3 bases and J by 10 bases, with 13 bases between the two germline ends. Germline V gene sequence: CDR1 SEHNR, CDR2 FQNEAQ (reference sequence). CDR3 length equals 14 residues. The chain's CDR3 is CASSLPQGGSPLHF. For the CDR3, the DNA is TGTGCCAGCAGCTTGCCCCAGGGAGGCTCACCCCTCCACTTT.

This sequence joins TRBV29-1 and TRBJ2-7; no clear D. Germline values: CDR1 SQVTM, CDR2 ANQGSEA. This CDR3 region has 13 residues. V was cut by 1 base and J by 3 bases, with 10 bases left in between. The chain's CDR3 is CSVEASKGYEQYF. CDR3 DNA: TGCAGCGTTGAAGCCTCGAAGGGCTACGAGCAGTACTTC.

The chain couples TRBV9 to TRBJ1-2; D is undetermined. Trimming pared 3 bases from V and 4 bases from J, leaving 16 bases between. The CDR3 consists of 15 residues. Germline V lookup: CDR1 SGDLS, CDR2 YYNGEE. The CDR3, as DNA: TGTGCCAGCAGCGCGGAGGGCAGCCGAGGCTATGGCTACACCTTC. Protein: CASSAEGSRGYGYTF. The variable domain in full, with the rest retrieved from reference TRBV9 and TRBJ1-2, is DSGVTQTPKHLITATGQRVTLRCSPRSGDLSVYWYQQSLDQGLQFLIQYYNGEERAKGNILERFSAQQFPDLHSELNLSSLELGDSALYFCASSAEGSRGYGYTFGSGTRLTVV.

The sample holds a few counts of this clonotype. The chain is built from TRBV7-9 and TRBJ1-2; D gene ambiguous. This CDR3 has 15 residues. V lost 6 bases to trimming and J lost 4 bases, with 18 bases between them. The germline V gene encodes CDR1 SEHNR and CDR2 FQNEAQ (reference sequence). CDR3 region: CASSSLNRVGYGYTF. CDR3 nucleotides: TGTGCCAGCAGTTCCCTCAATAGGGTGGGCTATGGCTACACCTTC.

The rearrangement uses TRBV29-1 and TRBJ1-4; D is unresolved. Per the germline V gene, CDR1 is SQVTM and CDR2 is ANQGSEA. Trimming took 4 bases from V and 7 from J, leaving 16 bases between them. This CDR3 is built from 14 residues. The DNA of the CDR3 is TGCAGCGTTGCAGATAAGGGAGGACGTGAAAAACTGTTTTTT. Its translation is CSVADKGGREKLFF.

There are many counts of this clonotype. The gene calls are TRBV29-1 and TRBJ1-2; D not certain. There are 10 residues in the CDR3. The V gene lost 3 bases and the J gene lost 12 bases, with 11 bases spanning the gap. In germline, CDR1 is SQVTM, CDR2 ANQGSEA. The CDR3 region is CSVESGSHTF. The DNA for the CDR3 is TGCAGCGTTGAGTCAGGTAGCCACACCTTC.

This clonotype was detected only once. One base away lies a much larger clone, so this may be a sequencing read error. The chain employs TRBV7-3 and TRBJ1-3; no reliable D call. Germline CDR1 and CDR2: SGHTA and FQGTGA. This CDR3 contains 13 residues. Trimming shortened V by 6 bases and J by 2 bases, and 8 bases separated the two germline ends. The CDR3 is CASSPFAGNTIYF. The CDR3 bases are TGTGCCAGCAGTCCCTTTGCTGGAAACACCATATATTTT.

This clonotype appeared many times. The V call is TRBV24-1, the J call TRBJ2-7; 12 bases are shared with TRBD2. The CDR3 extends over 15 amino acids. After removal of 4 bases from V and 0 bases from J, the junction contained 0 bases not matched to a gene. CDR1 is KGHDR and CDR2 is SFDVKD in the germline V gene. The CDR3 DNA is TGTGCCACCAGTGAGACTAGCGGGAGCTCCTACGAGCAGTACTTC. Protein product: CATSETSGSSYEQYF.

The rearrangement joins TRBV15 to TRBJ1-2; D not resolved. V lost 11 bases and J 8 bases, leaving 9 bases between the germline ends. The CDR3 contains 9 residues. Germline V gene lookup returns CDR1 LNHNV and CDR2 YYDKDF (reference sequence). The CDR3 region is CASIEGYTF. The CDR3 nucleotides are TGTGCCTCGATCGAGGGCTACACCTTC.

This rearrangement joins TRBV15 to TRBJ2-7; D tentatively fits TRBD1 or TRBD2 (7 bases each). Between the trimmed V and J ends, which lost 4 bases and 2 bases, there was a span of 18 bases. The CDR3 covers 16 residues. The germline V gene encodes CDR1 LNHNV and CDR2 YYDKDF (reference sequence). The CDR3 DNA reads TGTGCCACCAGCACCAGACAGGGAGGGAACACCTACGAGCAGTACTTC. It encodes CATSTRQGGNTYEQYF.